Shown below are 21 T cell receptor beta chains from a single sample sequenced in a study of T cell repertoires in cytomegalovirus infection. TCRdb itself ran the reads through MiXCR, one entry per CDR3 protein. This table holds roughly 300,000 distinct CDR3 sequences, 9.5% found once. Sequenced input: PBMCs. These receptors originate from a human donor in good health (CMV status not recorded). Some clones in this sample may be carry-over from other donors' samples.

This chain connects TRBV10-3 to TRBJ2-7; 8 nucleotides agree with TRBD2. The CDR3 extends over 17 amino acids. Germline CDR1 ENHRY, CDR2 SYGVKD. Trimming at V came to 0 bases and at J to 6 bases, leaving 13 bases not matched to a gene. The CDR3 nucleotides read TGTGCCATCAGTGAGTCGCGGGGACTAGTCACCGTGGGCGAGCAGTACTTC. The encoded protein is CAISESRGLVTVGEQYF.

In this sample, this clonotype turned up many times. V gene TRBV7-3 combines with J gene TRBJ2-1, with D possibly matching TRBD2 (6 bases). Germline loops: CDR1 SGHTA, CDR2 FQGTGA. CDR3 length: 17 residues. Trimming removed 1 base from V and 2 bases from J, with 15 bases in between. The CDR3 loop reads CASSLKFERVPYNEQFF. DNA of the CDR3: TGTGCCAGCAGCTTAAAGTTCGAGCGGGTACCCTACAATGAGCAGTTCTTC.

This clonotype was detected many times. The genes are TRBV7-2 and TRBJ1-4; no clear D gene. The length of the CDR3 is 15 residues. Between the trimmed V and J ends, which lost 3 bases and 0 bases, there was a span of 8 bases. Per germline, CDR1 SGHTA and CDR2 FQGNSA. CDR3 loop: CASSFAVATNEKLFF. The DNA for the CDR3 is TGTGCCAGCAGCTTCGCGGTTGCAACTAATGAAAAACTGTTTTTT.

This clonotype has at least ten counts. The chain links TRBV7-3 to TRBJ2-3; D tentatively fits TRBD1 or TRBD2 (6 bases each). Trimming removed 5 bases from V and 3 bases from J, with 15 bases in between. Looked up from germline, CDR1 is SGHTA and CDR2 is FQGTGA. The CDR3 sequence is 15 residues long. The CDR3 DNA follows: TGTGCCAGCAGCGGACAAGGGGGGTTTACAGATACGCAGTATTTT. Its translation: CASSGQGGFTDTQYF.

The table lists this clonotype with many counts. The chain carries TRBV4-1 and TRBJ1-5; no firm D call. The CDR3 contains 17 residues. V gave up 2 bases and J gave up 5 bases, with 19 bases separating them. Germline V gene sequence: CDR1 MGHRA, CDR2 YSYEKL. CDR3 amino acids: CASSQSPGAAGYQPQHF. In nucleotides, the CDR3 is TGCGCCAGCAGCCAATCTCCCGGCGCAGCCGGTTATCAGCCCCAGCATTTT.

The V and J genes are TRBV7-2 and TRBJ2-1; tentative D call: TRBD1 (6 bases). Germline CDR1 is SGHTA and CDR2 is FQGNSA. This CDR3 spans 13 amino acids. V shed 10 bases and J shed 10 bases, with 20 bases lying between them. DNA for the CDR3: TGTGCCACAGGGGCCCAGGATCTTGGGGAGCAGTTCTTC. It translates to CATGAQDLGEQFF. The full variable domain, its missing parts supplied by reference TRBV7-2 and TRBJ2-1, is GAGVSQSPSNKVTEKGKDVELRCDPISGHTALYWYRQSLGQGLEFLIYFQGNSAPDKSGLPSDRFSAERTGGSVSTLTIQRTQQEDSAVYLCATGAQDLGEQFFGPGTRLTVL.

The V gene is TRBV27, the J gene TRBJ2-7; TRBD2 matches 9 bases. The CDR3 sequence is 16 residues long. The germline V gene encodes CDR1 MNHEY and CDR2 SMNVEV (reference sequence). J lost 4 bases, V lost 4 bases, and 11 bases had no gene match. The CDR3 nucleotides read TGTGCCAGCAGTTCCCCCTCTAGCGGGACTTTGTACGAGCAGTACTTC. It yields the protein CASSSPSSGTLYEQYF.

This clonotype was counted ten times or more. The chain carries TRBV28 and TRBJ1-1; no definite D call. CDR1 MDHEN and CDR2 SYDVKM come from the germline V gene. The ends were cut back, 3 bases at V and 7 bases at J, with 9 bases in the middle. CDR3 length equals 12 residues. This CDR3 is CASSFMVGEAFF. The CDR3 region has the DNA TGTGCCAGCAGTTTTATGGTAGGTGAAGCTTTCTTT.

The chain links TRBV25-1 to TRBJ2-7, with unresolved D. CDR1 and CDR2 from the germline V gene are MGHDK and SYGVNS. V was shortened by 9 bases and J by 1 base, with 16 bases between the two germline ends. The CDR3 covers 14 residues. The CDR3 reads CASLPSDGSYEQYF. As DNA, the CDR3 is TGTGCCAGTCTCCCCTCCGACGGTTCCTACGAGCAGTACTTC.

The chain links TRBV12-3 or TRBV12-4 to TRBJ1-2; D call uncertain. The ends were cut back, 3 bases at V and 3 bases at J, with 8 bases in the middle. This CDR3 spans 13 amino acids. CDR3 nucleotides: TGTGCCAGCAGTTTTTCTCCGGACTATGGCTACACCTTC. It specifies CASSFSPDYGYTF.

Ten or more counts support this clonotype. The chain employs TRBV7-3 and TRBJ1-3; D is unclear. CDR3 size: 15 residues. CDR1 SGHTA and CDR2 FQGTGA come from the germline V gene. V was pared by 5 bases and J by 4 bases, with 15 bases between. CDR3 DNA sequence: TGTGCCAGCAGCCCGGGAGGGTCGGGGGGAAACACCATATATTTT. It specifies CASSPGGSGGNTIYF.

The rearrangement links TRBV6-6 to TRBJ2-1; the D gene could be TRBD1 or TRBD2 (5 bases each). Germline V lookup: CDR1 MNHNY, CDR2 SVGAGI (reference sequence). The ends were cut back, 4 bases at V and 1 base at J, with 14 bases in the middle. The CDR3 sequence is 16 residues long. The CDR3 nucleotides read TGTGCCAGCAGTTCCACTTCGGGGCTATCCTACAATGAGCAGTTCTTC. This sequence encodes CASSSTSGLSYNEQFF.

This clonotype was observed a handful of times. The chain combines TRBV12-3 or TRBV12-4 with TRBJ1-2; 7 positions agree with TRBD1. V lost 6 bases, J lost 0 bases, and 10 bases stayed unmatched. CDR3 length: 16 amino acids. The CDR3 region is CASSQKGQAANYGYTF. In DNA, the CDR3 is TGTGCCAGCAGCCAGAAAGGACAGGCCGCTAACTATGGCTACACCTTC.

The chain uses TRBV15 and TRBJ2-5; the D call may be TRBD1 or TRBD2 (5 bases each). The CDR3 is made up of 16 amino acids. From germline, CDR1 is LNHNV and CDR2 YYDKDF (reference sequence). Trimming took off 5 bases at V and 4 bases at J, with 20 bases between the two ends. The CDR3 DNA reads TGTGCCACCAGCGCGTGGGGAGAAGGGGCCCGAGAGACCCAGTACTTC. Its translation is CATSAWGEGARETQYF.

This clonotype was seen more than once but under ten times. Here the CDR3 DNA reads TGTGCCAGCAGTCCCCACAGGGGGATGAACACTGAAGCTTTCTTT. As protein: CASSPHRGMNTEAFF. The genes are TRBV28 and TRBJ1-1, with 8 bases lining up with TRBD1. The CDR3 is made up of 15 amino acids. V shed 5 bases and J 0 bases; nucleotides not matched to a gene: 5. Germline assignment: CDR1 MDHEN and CDR2 SYDVKM.

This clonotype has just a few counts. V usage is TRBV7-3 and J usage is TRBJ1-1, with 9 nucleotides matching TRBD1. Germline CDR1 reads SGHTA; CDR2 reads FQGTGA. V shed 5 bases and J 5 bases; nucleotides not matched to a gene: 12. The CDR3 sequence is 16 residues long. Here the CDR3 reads CASSRRGTGPGTEAFF. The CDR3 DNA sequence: TGTGCCAGCAGCCGACGGGGGACAGGGCCTGGGACTGAAGCTTTCTTT.

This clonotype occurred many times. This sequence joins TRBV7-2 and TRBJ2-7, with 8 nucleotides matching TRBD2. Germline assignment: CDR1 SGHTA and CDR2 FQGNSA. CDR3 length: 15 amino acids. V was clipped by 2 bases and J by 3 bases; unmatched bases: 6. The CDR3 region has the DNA TGTGCCAGCAGCTTATATGCGGGGGGCCTCTACGAGCAGTACTTC. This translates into CASSLYAGGLYEQYF.

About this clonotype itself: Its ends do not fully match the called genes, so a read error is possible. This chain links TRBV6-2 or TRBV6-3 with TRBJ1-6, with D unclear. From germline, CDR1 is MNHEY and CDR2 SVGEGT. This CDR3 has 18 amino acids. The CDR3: CASSYQSIGFSDNSPLHF. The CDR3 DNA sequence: TGTGCCAGCAGTTACCAATCGATCGGGTTCTCCGATAATTCACCCCTCCACTTT.

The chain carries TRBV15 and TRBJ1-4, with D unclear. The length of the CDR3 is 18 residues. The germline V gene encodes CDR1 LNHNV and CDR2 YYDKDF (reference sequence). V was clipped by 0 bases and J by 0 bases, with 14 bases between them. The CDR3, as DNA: TGTGCCACCAGCAGAGATATCGGCCACCGAACAACTAATGAAAAACTGTTTTTT. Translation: CATSRDIGHRTTNEKLFF.

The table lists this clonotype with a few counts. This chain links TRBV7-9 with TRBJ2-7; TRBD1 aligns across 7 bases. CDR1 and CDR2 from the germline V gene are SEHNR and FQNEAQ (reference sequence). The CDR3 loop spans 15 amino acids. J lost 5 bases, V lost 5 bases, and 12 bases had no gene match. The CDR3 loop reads CASSPGQTLFDEQYF. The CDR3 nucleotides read TGTGCCAGCAGCCCGGGACAGACCTTATTCGACGAGCAGTACTTC.

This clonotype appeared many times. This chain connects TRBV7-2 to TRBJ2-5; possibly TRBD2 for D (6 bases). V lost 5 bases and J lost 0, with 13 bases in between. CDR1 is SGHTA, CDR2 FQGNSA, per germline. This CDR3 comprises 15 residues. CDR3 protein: CASSREGLYQETQYF. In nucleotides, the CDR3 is TGTGCCAGCAGCCGCGAGGGACTGTACCAAGAGACCCAGTACTTC.